This T cell receptor (beta chain) is from a study of cytotoxic CD8 clonotypes in ibrutinib-treated CLL (dated by TCRdb to the early 2020s). Describing the broader study: The cohort had 11 relapsed/refractory and some 15 treatment-naive patients; some 17 were IGHV unmutated. Responses were partial in around 25 patients and complete in 2; after median about 70 months follow-up, approximately 15 stayed in remission and some twelve progressed. Cryopreserved peripheral blood mononuclear cells were obtained prior to treatment, at the time of response, and at either disease progression or sustained remission. All remission and progressive disease samples were collected while patients were still receiving ibrutinib. Longitudinal samples were obtainable from about 30% of the roughly 90 participants in the trial. On average, each sample yielded around 250,000 productive templates and tens of thousands of productive rearrangements. The response samples were drawn at a median of approximately 12 months into treatment, with a range of about 6 to 40 months. The investigation overall reported the following: Sampling times were not matched between patients in sustained remission and patients whose disease was progressing, and lymph node repertoires were not examined. Clonality rose at ibrutinib response, remained stable during sustained remission, and dropped back toward baseline at progression. Baseline clonality was found to be higher than that of age-matched healthy donors and was strongly correlated with circulating CD8+ T-cell counts. Public clonotypes were rare and either contracted or stayed stable during treatment, and the rise in clonality at ibrutinib response reflected the expansion of private clonotypes.

A MiSeq instrument was used for deep resolution sequencing, which targeted depths ranging from 1 in 1 million up to 1 in 200,000 T cells, with coverage averaging 10x for each clonotype. The immunoSEQ hsTCRB Kit was used to generate TCR beta libraries. The paper's data handling went like this. Data were analyzed with ImmunoSEQ Data Assistant and ImmunoSEQ Analyzer, with V, D and J genes assigned per IMGT definitions. Clonality, with values ranging from 0 to 1, was calculated as one minus the normalized Shannon entropy of productive rearrangement frequencies. Public clonotype analysis was restricted to overrepresented clonotypes comprising at least 0.05% of each patient's repertoire. Around 12 age-matched healthy donor repertoires from immuneACCESS were used as controls for clonality. TCRdb took over this immuneACCESS table, retaining in-frame rearrangements with V and J assigned. Such tables are incomplete; in checked studies, under half of the missing clones stem from an unresolved V gene, and the remainder is unexplained. The D gene and trimming were derived from the DNA, and the V and J assignments and clone size from that table. For this sample the table gives around 150,000 clones, of which approximately 90% were detected only once. Of the sample, roughly 3% falls within the top ten clones.

Per the publication, the time point label means: progressive disease on ibrutinib. Roughly 2.2 micrograms of genomic DNA were extracted from cryopreserved PBMCs for TCR beta library preparation. Longitudinal blood samples from CLL patients receiving ibrutinib monotherapy were subjected to high-throughput TCR beta sequencing. The patients were enrolled in a single-center, open-label phase 2 trial of ibrutinib monotherapy. Its CDR3 holds 13 amino acids, cysteine through phenylalanine. CDR3 DNA is the only sequence kept; it has 39 bases, read in frame from the first base. The germline V gene encodes CDR1 MNHEY and CDR2 SVGAGI. V is cut by 8 bases and J by 10 bases, and the space between the germline ends is 20 bases. Worth noting for this clone: Its antigen remains unidentified. The record has no base qualities; no much larger clone is one base away.

The sequence came from a human donor with chronic lymphocytic leukemia. Sequencing was performed on PBMCs, taken at disease progression, from a patient treated with ibrutinib. The chain links TRBV6-5 with TRBJ2-5; the D gene remains uncertain. The bases are TGTGCCAGCGGGCCGGCGGCCCGAGGTGGCCAGTACTTC. Its coded protein is CASGPAARGGQYF.